A selection of T cell receptor beta chains follows, all from one sample in a study of metastatic and nonmetastatic thyroid tumors. With MiXCR, TCRdb called clones anew from the PCR reads. The table has 20,000 to 25,000 clones, about 16% seen once. The material sequenced was tumor tissue. The receptors originated from a female donor with papillary thyroid cancer or a benign thyroid nodule (not recorded which). Some clones in this sample may be carry-over from other donors' samples. CDR3s include the opening cysteine and the closing phenylalanine or tryptophan. Each record gives: V gene, D gene, clone size, J gene, CDR3 protein, CDR3 DNA. A D gene is named only where the DNA matches it firmly. Only part of the rows carry a size: once, few, many, or a class if the clone is expanded.

V gene: TRBV11-3; D gene: .; clone size: many; J gene: TRBJ2-1; CDR3 protein: CASSLGSRGAGTTNEQSF; CDR3 DNA: TGTGCCAGCAGCTTAGGAAGTAGGGGAGCAGGCACCACCAATGAGCAGTCCTTC
V gene: TRBV5-4; D gene: TRBD2; clone size: few; J gene: TRBJ2-7; CDR3 protein: CASSPPRREGVEEQYF; CDR3 DNA: TGTGCCAGCAGCCCTCCTCGAAGGGAGGGAGTAGAAGAGCAGTACTTC
V gene: TRBV4-1; D gene: TRBD1; clone size: .; J gene: TRBJ2-7; CDR3 protein: CASSQDWDRPPNEQYF; CDR3 DNA: TGCGCCAGCAGCCAAGATTGGGACAGGCCCCCCAACGAGCAGTACTTC
V gene: TRBV30; D gene: .; clone size: many; J gene: TRBJ2-6; CDR3 protein: CAWSQWRSGANVLTF; CDR3 DNA: TGTGCCTGGAGTCAATGGCGCTCTGGGGCCAACGTCCTGACTTTC
V gene: TRBV20-1; D gene: TRBD2; clone size: .; J gene: TRBJ2-2; CDR3 protein: CSASSDASGFSKNTVELFF; CDR3 DNA: TGCAGTGCTAGTTCTGACGCTAGCGGGTTTTCAAAGAACACCGTGGAGCTGTTTTTT
V gene: TRBV20-1; D gene: .; clone size: .; J gene: TRBJ2-7; CDR3 protein: CSAHRGISPEHYF; CDR3 DNA: TGCAGTGCTCACCGAGGGATATCCCCCGAGCATTACTTC
V gene: TRBV6-1; D gene: .; clone size: few; J gene: TRBJ2-7; CDR3 protein: CASSRSGAYEQYF; CDR3 DNA: TGTGCCAGCAGTCGGAGCGGTGCCTACGAGCAGTACTTC
V gene: TRBV12-3/TRBV12-4; D gene: TRBD1; clone size: many; J gene: TRBJ1-2; CDR3 protein: CASSSGGIGYTF; CDR3 DNA: TGTGCCAGCAGTTCAGGGGGCATCGGCTACACCTTC
V gene: TRBV7-9; D gene: .; clone size: .; J gene: TRBJ1-3; CDR3 protein: CASRSTGNTTYF; CDR3 DNA: TGTGCCAGCAGATCGACAGGAAACACCACATATTTT
V gene: TRBV5-6; D gene: TRBD1; clone size: .; J gene: TRBJ1-3; CDR3 protein: CASRQTGAGNTIYF; CDR3 DNA: TGTGCCAGCAGACAGACAGGGGCTGGAAACACCATATATTTT
V gene: TRBV13; D gene: .; clone size: many; J gene: TRBJ2-2; CDR3 protein: CASSSKRAGYTGELFF; CDR3 DNA: TGTGCCAGCAGCTCAAAGCGGGCAGGGTACACCGGGGAGCTGTTTTTT
V gene: TRBV20-1; D gene: TRBD1; clone size: many; J gene: TRBJ1-5; CDR3 protein: CSAHRQGRNQPQHF; CDR3 DNA: TGCAGTGCCCACAGACAGGGACGCAATCAGCCCCAGCATTTT
V gene: TRBV5-5; D gene: TRBD1; clone size: many; J gene: TRBJ2-7; CDR3 protein: CASSAGQANYEQYF; CDR3 DNA: TGTGCCAGCAGCGCCGGACAGGCCAACTACGAGCAGTACTTC
V gene: TRBV19; D gene: .; clone size: many; J gene: TRBJ1-3; CDR3 protein: CAGTHGNTIYF; CDR3 DNA: TGTGCCGGGACCCACGGAAACACCATATATTTT
V gene: TRBV19; D gene: .; clone size: medium-sized; J gene: TRBJ2-5; CDR3 protein: CASSSRAQETQYF; CDR3 DNA: TGTGCCAGTAGTTCCAGGGCCCAAGAGACCCAGTACTTC
V gene: TRBV4-2; D gene: .; clone size: many; J gene: TRBJ1-6; CDR3 protein: CASSQPWRGPYNSPLHF; CDR3 DNA: TGTGCCAGCAGCCAGCCGTGGAGGGGCCCCTATAATTCACCCCTCCACTTT
V gene: TRBV3-1; D gene: TRBD2; clone size: many; J gene: TRBJ2-3; CDR3 protein: CASSLGTSGGGDTQYF; CDR3 DNA: TGTGCCAGCAGCCTAGGGACTAGCGGGGGTGGAGATACGCAGTATTTT
V gene: TRBV10-3; D gene: TRBD2; clone size: many; J gene: TRBJ2-1; CDR3 protein: CAPCVAGGPNYNEQFF; CDR3 DNA: TGTGCCCCTTGCGTAGCGGGAGGGCCAAACTACAATGAGCAGTTCTTC
V gene: TRBV15; D gene: .; clone size: many; J gene: TRBJ2-3; CDR3 protein: CATSSEPGPTDTQYF; CDR3 DNA: TGTGCCACCAGCAGCGAACCGGGGCCCACAGATACGCAGTATTTT
V gene: TRBV6-1; D gene: .; clone size: .; J gene: TRBJ2-7; CDR3 protein: CASRHSAIGEQYF; CDR3 DNA: TGTGCCAGCCGTCATAGCGCGATTGGAGAGCAGTACTTC
V gene: TRBV27; D gene: .; clone size: few; J gene: TRBJ1-6; CDR3 protein: CASSLRDGNSPIHF; CDR3 DNA: TGTGCCAGCAGTTTGAGGGACGGGAATTCACCCATACACTTT
V gene: TRBV20-1; D gene: .; clone size: .; J gene: TRBJ1-1; CDR3 protein: CSATGVANVNTEAFF; CDR3 DNA: TGCAGTGCTACGGGGGTCGCTAATGTTAACACTGAAGCTTTCTTT
V gene: TRBV6-6; D gene: .; clone size: many; J gene: TRBJ1-2; CDR3 protein: CASSYLRQALTHLKYGYTF; CDR3 DNA: TGTGCCAGCAGTTACCTCAGGCAGGCCCTAACCCACCTCAAGTATGGCTACACCTTC